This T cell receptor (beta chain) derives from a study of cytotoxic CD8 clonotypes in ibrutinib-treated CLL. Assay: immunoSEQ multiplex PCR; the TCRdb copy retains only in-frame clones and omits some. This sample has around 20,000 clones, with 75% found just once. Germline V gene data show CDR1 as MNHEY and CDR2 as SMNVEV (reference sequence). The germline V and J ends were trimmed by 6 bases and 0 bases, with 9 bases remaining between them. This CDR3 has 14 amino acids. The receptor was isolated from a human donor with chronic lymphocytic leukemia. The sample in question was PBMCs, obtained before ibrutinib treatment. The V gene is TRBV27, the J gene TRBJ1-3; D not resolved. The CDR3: CASSKTYSGNTIYF. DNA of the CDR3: TGTGCCAGCAGCAAAACCTACTCTGGAAACACCATATATTTT.